What follows are 22 T cell receptor beta chains derived from one specimen sequenced in a study of blood T cells in healthy people across ages. It was with a sample-barcoded 5' primer and a J-beta primer mix that a second PCR of roughly 7 to 12 cycles was run. TCRdb ran MiXCR on the 5' RACE reads and lists one entry per CDR3 protein. The sample shows 800,000 to 900,000 distinct CDR3 sequences, around 68% of them seen only once. Sequencing was done on a sample of blood. The receptors derive from a man aged 25 to 45 in good health.

The rearrangement links TRBV6-6 to TRBJ2-4; TRBD2 matches at 7 bases. The J call could be wrong; TRBJ2-5 is a better fit for the DNA end. Germline V gene lookup returns CDR1 MNHNY and CDR2 SVGAGI (reference sequence). The CDR3 runs to 16 residues. CDR3 sequence (DNA): TGTGCCAGCAGTCGCCTCGGGGAGGGCCTACAAGAGACCCAGTACTTC. Translated: CASSRLGEGLQETQYF.

The V call is TRBV4-3, the J call TRBJ2-7, with D perhaps matching TRBD1 (6 bases). The CDR3 has 16 residues. The germline V gene has CDR1 LGHNA and CDR2 YSLEER. V dropped 0 bases and J dropped 1 base, with 13 bases sitting between them. This chain's CDR3 is CASSQDLGQFSYEQYF. As DNA, the CDR3 is TGCGCCAGCAGCCAAGACCTAGGACAGTTTTCCTACGAGCAGTACTTC.

J is TRBJ2-1 and V is TRBV20-1; 7 bases map to TRBD1. CDR1 and CDR2 from the germline V gene are DFQATT and SNEGSKA (reference sequence). V dropped 6 bases and J dropped 2; count of bases not matched to a gene: 4. CDR3 length: 13 amino acids. The CDR3 spells CSATGQTYNEQFF. Here the CDR3 DNA reads TGCAGTGCAACGGGACAGACCTACAATGAGCAGTTCTTC.

The CDR3 DNA sequence: TGTGCCAGCAGCCCCTACGGGCGAGGGCGGGGGGGGAATGAGCAGTTCTTC. This encodes CASSPYGRGRGGNEQFF. The gene calls are TRBV3-1 and TRBJ2-1, with 9 nucleotides matching TRBD2. The ends lost 4 bases at V and 7 bases at J; junction bases unmatched: 14. This CDR3 is 17 amino acids long. From germline, CDR1 is LGHDT and CDR2 YNNKEL (reference sequence).

This clonotype was found a few times. V gene TRBV29-1 combines with J gene TRBJ2-7; no definite D call. Per the germline V gene, CDR1 is SQVTM and CDR2 is ANQGSEA. V dropped 4 bases and J dropped 0 bases, with 13 bases sitting between them. The CDR3 covers 14 residues. This chain's CDR3 is CSVAVSGSSYEQYF. CDR3 bases: TGCAGCGTTGCTGTATCCGGTAGCTCCTACGAGCAGTACTTC.

The rearrangement joins TRBV9 to TRBJ1-2; TRBD1 matches 10 bases. Germline loops: CDR1 SGDLS, CDR2 YYNGEE. This CDR3 comprises 16 residues. V shed 3 bases and J 0 bases; nucleotides not matched to a gene: 5. The CDR3 DNA reads TGTGCCAGCAGCGGGGGACAGGGGAGAGCTAACTATGGCTACACCTTC. Its translation: CASSGGQGRANYGYTF.

This clonotype was detected a few times. The chain is built from TRBV7-8 and TRBJ2-6; D perhaps matches TRBD1 (5 bases). Deletions cut 1 base from V and 13 bases from J, with 14 bases between. Germline CDR1 and CDR2: SGHVS and FQNEAQ. This CDR3 has 14 amino acids. The CDR3 is CASSLEGQPRVLTF. The DNA for the CDR3 is TGTGCCAGCAGCTTAGAAGGACAACCTAGGGTCCTGACTTTC.

The chain joins TRBV7-6 to TRBJ2-1, with D perhaps TRBD1 (5 bases). V was pared by 5 bases and J by 9 bases, with 14 bases between. CDR1 is SGHVS and CDR2 is FNYEAQ in the germline V gene. This CDR3 region has 13 residues. CDR3 protein: CASSVGLSIEQFF. In nucleotides, the CDR3 is TGTGCCAGCAGCGTGGGGCTGTCTATTGAGCAGTTCTTC.

The chain links TRBV7-2 to TRBJ2-7, with 7 bases lining up with TRBD1. Germline CDR1 and CDR2: SGHTA and FQGNSA. The CDR3 is 15 residues long. Losses at the gene ends were 5 bases for V and 2 bases for J; bases not matched to a gene: 9. The CDR3 region has the DNA TGTGCCAGCAGCGACAGGGCCGCGCTTGCCTACGAGCAGTACTTC. The encoded protein is CASSDRAALAYEQYF. The whole variable domain, filled in from reference TRBV7-2 and TRBJ2-7, reads GAGVSQSPSNKVTEKGKDVELRCDPISGHTALYWYRQSLGQGLEFLIYFQGNSAPDKSGLPSDRFSAERTGGSVSTLTIQRTQQEDSAVYLCASSDRAALAYEQYFGPGTRLTVT.

Concerning this clonotype itself: Germline and junction disagree at one end, which may indicate a read error. The chain combines TRBV18 with TRBJ2-5; D remains unclear. CDR1 KGHSH and CDR2 LQKENI come from the germline V gene. The CDR3 spans 13 residues. The CDR3 is CASSPSPSEAQYF. CDR3 in DNA: TGTGCCAGCTCACCGTCACCTTCAGAGGCCCAGTACTTC.

This clonotype has only a few counts. The genes are TRBV14 and TRBJ1-2; TRBD1 might be the D (5 bases). V shed 10 bases and J shed 4 bases, with 16 bases lying between them. Germline V lookup: CDR1 SGHDN, CDR2 FVKESK. The CDR3 spans 13 residues. CDR3 loop: CATQRGIGYGYTF. The CDR3 DNA is TGTGCCACCCAGCGGGGGATCGGCTATGGCTACACCTTC.

This chain links TRBV6-2 or TRBV6-3 with TRBJ2-1, with 9 bases fitting TRBD1. Losses at the gene ends were 5 bases for V and 8 bases for J; bases not matched to a gene: 10. The CDR3 totals 15 residues. CDR1 is MNHEY, CDR2 SVGEGT, per germline. The CDR3 sequence: CASSPGDRVSDEQFF. The CDR3 DNA reads as TGTGCCAGCAGTCCCGGGGACAGGGTATCGGATGAGCAGTTCTTC.

This clonotype has only a few counts. CDR3 bases: TGCAGTGCTAGAACAACTAGCAATCAGCCCCAGCATTTT. This sequence encodes CSARTTSNQPQHF. The genes are TRBV20-1 and TRBJ1-5; D remains unclear. Trimming cost V 2 bases and J 0 bases, with 5 bases left between them. Germline lookup yields CDR1 DFQATT and CDR2 SNEGSKA (reference sequence). The CDR3 consists of 13 residues.

The chain employs TRBV25-1 and TRBJ1-1; D possibly corresponds to TRBD1 (5 bases). The germline gives CDR1 MGHDK, CDR2 SYGVNS. The CDR3 is made up of 15 amino acids. Trimming stripped 4 bases from V and 0 bases from J, with 12 bases between. Here the CDR3 DNA reads TGTGCCAGCAGTGGTATAGGGGCAATGAACACTGAAGCTTTCTTT. Its translation: CASSGIGAMNTEAFF.

The chain links TRBV10-3 to TRBJ1-4, with D perhaps TRBD1 (6 bases). Germline-derived CDR1 and CDR2 are ENHRY and SYGVKD. V was pared by 3 bases and J by 3 bases, with 14 bases between. The CDR3 loop spans 16 amino acids. CDR3 nucleotide sequence: TGTGCCATCAGTGACTCGGAAGCAGGGGCTAATGAAAAACTGTTTTTT. This encodes CAISDSEAGANEKLFF.

This chain joins TRBV15 and TRBJ2-1; 8 nucleotides match TRBD2. Germline V CDR1 and CDR2: LNHNV, YYDKDF (reference sequence). The CDR3 is made up of 15 amino acids. V dropped 0 bases and J dropped 6; count of bases not matched to a gene: 4. The CDR3 DNA follows: TGTGCCACCAGCAGAGATAAAAGCGGGGGCAATGAGCAGTTCTTC. Protein product: CATSRDKSGGNEQFF.

The chain combines TRBV7-2 with TRBJ2-5; 8 bases agree with TRBD2. The V segment lost 5 bases and the J segment 5 bases; nucleotides outside the gene matches: 10. The germline V gene has CDR1 SGHTA and CDR2 FQGNSA. This CDR3 has 15 residues. The CDR3 protein is CASSLTGTRRETQYF. As DNA, the CDR3 is TGTGCCAGCAGCCTCACCGGGACTAGAAGGGAGACCCAGTACTTC.

In regard to this clonotype: At one boundary the junction diverges from the germline segment, which might be a read error. The V call is TRBV18, the J call TRBJ2-7; the D gene is possibly TRBD1 (6 bases). Per germline, CDR1 KGHSH and CDR2 LQKENI. This CDR3 spans 15 amino acids. CDR3 DNA: TGTGCCGGCTCACCAGGGGAGAGTGGGGCTTACGAGCAGTACTTC. It encodes CAGSPGESGAYEQYF.

V usage is TRBV29-1 and J usage is TRBJ1-2; weak D call: TRBD1 (5 bases). Germline CDR1 SQVTM, CDR2 ANQGSEA. The V end lost 7 bases, the J end lost 0 bases, and 21 bases lay between the germline ends. The CDR3 runs to 16 residues. CDR3 residues: CSALGRGGSANYGYTF. The CDR3 DNA follows: TGCAGCGCTCTTGGGCGTGGGGGGTCAGCTAACTATGGCTACACCTTC.

This clonotype has more than one count but fewer than ten. The chain employs TRBV29-1 and TRBJ1-2; D possibly corresponds to TRBD1 (5 bases). CDR3 length equals 12 residues. Trimming took 6 bases from V and 8 from J, leaving 16 bases between them. The germline gives CDR1 SQVTM, CDR2 ANQGSEA. In DNA form, the CDR3 reads TGCAGCGTCCACCGGGACCCTTGGGGCTACACCTTC. Translation gives CSVHRDPWGYTF.

J is TRBJ2-3 and V is TRBV7-3, with no clear D. V was pared by 3 bases and J by 0 bases, with 10 bases between. Germline assignment: CDR1 SGHTA and CDR2 FQGTGA. This CDR3 is built from 15 residues. The CDR3 spells CASSFTAASTDTQYF. CDR3 nucleotides: TGTGCCAGCAGCTTTACAGCAGCTAGCACAGATACGCAGTATTTT.

The sample holds a few counts of this clonotype. The chain has TRBV5-1 and TRBJ1-6; D unclear. The V end was cut by 3 bases, the J end by 10 bases, with 20 bases between. CDR3 length equals 16 residues. The V gene's germline CDR1 is SGHRS and CDR2 YFSETQ. The chain's CDR3 is CASSSEGVSYGSPLHF. Here the CDR3 DNA reads TGCGCCAGCAGCTCCGAAGGCGTCTCCTACGGGTCACCCCTCCACTTT.